The 9 T cell receptor beta chains reported below all come from one sample, sequenced in a study of CDR3 diversity in severe acne. TCRdb reprocessed the PCR reads via MiXCR and lists one record per CDR3 protein. Of some 84,000 distinct CDR3 sequences in the sample, 51% were seen once. Sequenced: blood. The receptor set was obtained from a male donor in good health, without acne.

V gene TRBV9 combines with J gene TRBJ2-1; D not certain. With 4 bases removed from V and 11 bases from J, the gap between germline ends came to 22 bases. The CDR3 is 15 residues long. Germline CDR1 SGDLS, CDR2 YYNGEE. CDR3 nucleotides: TGTGCCAGCAGCTTGGTTCCGAGGAAGTGGAATCAGCAGTTCTTC. This codes for CASSLVPRKWNQQFF.

In this sample, this clonotype turned up many times. This chain joins TRBV5-5 and TRBJ2-1; 8 bases line up with TRBD2. Germline V CDR1 and CDR2: SGHKS, YYEKEE (reference sequence). This CDR3 contains 15 residues. The V segment lost 0 bases and the J segment 4 bases; nucleotides outside the gene matches: 3. CDR3 region: CASSLVGGDYNEQFF. The CDR3 nucleotides read TGTGCCAGCAGCTTGGTCGGGGGGGATTACAATGAGCAGTTCTTC.

This clonotype was counted ten times or more. The rearrangement joins TRBV3-1 to TRBJ2-5; 8 nucleotides align to TRBD2. Looked up from germline, CDR1 is LGHDT and CDR2 is YNNKEL (reference sequence). The CDR3 consists of 17 residues. J lost 0 bases, V lost 0 bases, and 6 bases had no gene match. In DNA, the CDR3 is TGTGCCAGCAGCCAAGATCCGATAGCGGGGAACCAAGAGACCCAGTACTTC. Translated: CASSQDPIAGNQETQYF.

The V call is TRBV13, the J call TRBJ2-1; 10 bases agree with TRBD2. Germline V lookup: CDR1 PRHDT, CDR2 FYEKMQ (reference sequence). This CDR3 spans 16 amino acids. With 4 bases clipped from V and 1 base from J, the junction kept 4 bases outside the gene matches. The CDR3 DNA reads as TGTGCCAGCAGCTCCCGGACTAGCGGATCCTACAATGAGCAGTTCTTC. Its protein product is CASSSRTSGSYNEQFF.

Ten or more counts support this clonotype. This chain joins TRBV6-5 and TRBJ1-1; D uncertain. The length of the CDR3 is 12 residues. Germline-derived CDR1 and CDR2 are MNHEY and SVGAGI. Between the trimmed V and J ends, which lost 0 bases and 2 bases, there was a span of 1 base. The chain's CDR3 is CASSYSNTEAFF. For the CDR3, the DNA is TGTGCCAGCAGTTACTCCAACACTGAAGCTTTCTTT.

This clonotype has at least ten counts. This rearrangement joins TRBV9 to TRBJ2-5; D call uncertain. With 8 bases removed from V and 5 bases from J, the gap between germline ends came to 13 bases. Germline CDR1 is SGDLS and CDR2 is YYNGEE. The CDR3 totals 12 residues. This CDR3 reads CARPSIGETQYF. In nucleotides, the CDR3 is TGTGCCAGACCAAGCATCGGGGAGACCCAGTACTTC. The whole variable domain, remainder taken from reference TRBV9 and TRBJ2-5, is DSGVTQTPKHLITATGQRVTLRCSPRSGDLSVYWYQQSLDQGLQFLIQYYNGEERAKGNILERFSAQQFPDLHSELNLSSLELGDSALYFCARPSIGETQYFGPGTRLLVL.

This rearrangement joins TRBV7-8 to TRBJ2-5, with 11 bases fitting TRBD2. The CDR3 covers 16 residues. Germline V gene lookup returns CDR1 SGHVS and CDR2 FQNEAQ. V dropped 4 bases and J dropped 5; count of bases not matched to a gene: 9. The CDR3 spells CASSSEVAGGKETQYF. CDR3 DNA sequence: TGTGCCAGCAGCTCAGAGGTAGCGGGGGGGAAGGAGACCCAGTACTTC.

This chain joins TRBV7-2 and TRBJ1-2, with D perhaps matching TRBD1 (5 bases). V was shortened by 8 bases and J by 6 bases, with 19 bases between the two germline ends. The germline V gene encodes CDR1 SGHTA and CDR2 FQGNSA. The CDR3 contains 14 residues. Here the CDR3 reads CASSPGQGLDGYTF. The CDR3 DNA is TGTGCCAGCTCACCGGGTCAGGGTTTGGATGGCTACACCTTC.

The chain has TRBV5-8 and TRBJ1-2; no reliable D call. The germline gives CDR1 SGHTS, CDR2 YDEGEE. This CDR3 spans 14 amino acids. V was shortened by 4 bases and J by 8 bases, with 18 bases between the two germline ends. CDR3 residues: CASSPFGGPSGYTF. The CDR3 DNA reads TGTGCCAGCAGCCCATTCGGAGGTCCCTCCGGCTACACCTTC.